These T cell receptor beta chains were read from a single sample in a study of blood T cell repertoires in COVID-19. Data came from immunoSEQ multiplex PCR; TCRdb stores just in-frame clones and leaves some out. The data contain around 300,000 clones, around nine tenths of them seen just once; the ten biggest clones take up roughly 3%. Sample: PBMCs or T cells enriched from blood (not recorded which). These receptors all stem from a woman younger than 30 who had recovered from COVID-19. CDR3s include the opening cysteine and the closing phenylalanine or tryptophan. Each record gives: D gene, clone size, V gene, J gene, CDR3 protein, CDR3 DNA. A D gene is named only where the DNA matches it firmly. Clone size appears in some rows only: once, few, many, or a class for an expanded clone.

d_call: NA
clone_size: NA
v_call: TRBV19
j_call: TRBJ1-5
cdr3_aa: CASSWAEYQPQHF
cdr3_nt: TGTGCCAGTAGTTGGGCAGAGTATCAGCCCCAGCATTTT

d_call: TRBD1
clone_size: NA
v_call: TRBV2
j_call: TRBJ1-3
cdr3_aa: CASRADRGNTIYF
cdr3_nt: TGTGCCAGCAGAGCGGACAGGGGAAACACCATATATTTT

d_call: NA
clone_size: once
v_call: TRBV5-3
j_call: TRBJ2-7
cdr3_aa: CARSLGGTLYEQYF
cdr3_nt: TGTGCCAGAAGCTTGGGCGGGACGCTCTACGAGCAGTACTTC

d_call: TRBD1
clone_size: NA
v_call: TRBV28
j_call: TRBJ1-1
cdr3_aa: CASSLFNRGENTEAFF
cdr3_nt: TGTGCCAGCAGCTTATTTAACAGGGGCGAGAACACTGAAGCTTTCTTT

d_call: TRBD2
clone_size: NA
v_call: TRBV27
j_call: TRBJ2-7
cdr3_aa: CASRRLAGAYEQYF
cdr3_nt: TGTGCCAGCAGGCGGCTAGCGGGGGCTTACGAGCAGTACTTC

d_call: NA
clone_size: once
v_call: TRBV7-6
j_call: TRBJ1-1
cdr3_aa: CASSSTSGQNTEAFF
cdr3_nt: TGTGCCAGCAGCTCCACCTCTGGACAGAACACTGAAGCTTTCTTT

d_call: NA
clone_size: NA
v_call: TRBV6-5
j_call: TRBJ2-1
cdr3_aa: CASSPSLETYNEQFF
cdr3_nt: TGTGCCAGCAGTCCCTCGTTGGAGACCTACAATGAGCAGTTCTTC

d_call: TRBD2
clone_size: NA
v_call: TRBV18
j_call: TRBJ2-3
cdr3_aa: CASSPSAGGQDTQYF
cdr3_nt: TGTGCCAGCTCCCCCTCGGCGGGGGGGCAGGATACGCAGTATTTT

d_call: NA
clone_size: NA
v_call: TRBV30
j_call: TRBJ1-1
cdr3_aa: CAWVRGPGMGTEAFF
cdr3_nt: TGTGCCTGGGTCAGAGGTCCAGGGATGGGCACTGAAGCTTTCTTT

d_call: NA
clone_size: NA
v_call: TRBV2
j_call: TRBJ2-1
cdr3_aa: CASRDTFGQSYNEQFF
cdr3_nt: TGTGCCAGCAGAGACACTTTCGGACAGAGTTACAATGAGCAGTTCTTC

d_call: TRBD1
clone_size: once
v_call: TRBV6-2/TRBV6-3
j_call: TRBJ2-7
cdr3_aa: CASSPQRQGVPYEQYF
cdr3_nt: TGTGCCAGCAGCCCCCAACGGCAGGGGGTCCCCTACGAGCAGTACTTC

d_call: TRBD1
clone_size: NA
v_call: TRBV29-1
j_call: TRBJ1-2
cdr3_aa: CSVDGTGGHGYTF
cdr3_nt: TGCAGCGTTGACGGGACAGGGGGCCATGGCTACACCTTC

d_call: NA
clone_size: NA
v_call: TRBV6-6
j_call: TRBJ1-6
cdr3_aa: CASSYDGANSPLHF
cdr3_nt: TGTGCCAGCAGTTACGATGGGGCGAATTCACCCCTCCACTTT

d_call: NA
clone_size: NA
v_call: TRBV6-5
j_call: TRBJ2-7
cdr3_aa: CATGLSLEQYF
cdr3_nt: TGTGCCACGGGGTTAAGCCTCGAGCAGTACTTC

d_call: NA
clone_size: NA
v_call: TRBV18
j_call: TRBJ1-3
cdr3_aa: CASSLRESSGNTIYF
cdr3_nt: TGTGCCAGCTCACTGAGGGAGTCGAGTGGAAACACCATATATTTT

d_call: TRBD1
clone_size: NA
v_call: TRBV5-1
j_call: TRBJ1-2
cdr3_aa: CASSLTGGSNGYTF
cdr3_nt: TGCGCCAGCAGCTTGACAGGGGGATCAAATGGCTACACCTTC

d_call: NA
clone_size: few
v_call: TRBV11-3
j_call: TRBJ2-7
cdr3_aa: CASSPGHSNEQYF
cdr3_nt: TGTGCCAGCAGCCCGGGACACTCCAACGAGCAGTACTTC

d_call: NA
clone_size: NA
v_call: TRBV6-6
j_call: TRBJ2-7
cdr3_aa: CASSYGAFSPYEQYF
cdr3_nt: TGTGCCAGCAGTTACGGGGCCTTCTCCCCCTACGAGCAGTACTTC

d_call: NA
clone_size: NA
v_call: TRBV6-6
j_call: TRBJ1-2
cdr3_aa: CASSYERGRLNYGYTF
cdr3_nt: TGTGCCAGCAGTTACGAGCGGGGGCGGCTAAACTATGGCTACACCTTC

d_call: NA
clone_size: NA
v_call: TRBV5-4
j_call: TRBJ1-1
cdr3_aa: CASSLTVQSFMNTEAFF
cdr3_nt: TGTGCCAGCAGTCTGACAGTACAGAGCTTCATGAACACTGAAGCTTTCTTT

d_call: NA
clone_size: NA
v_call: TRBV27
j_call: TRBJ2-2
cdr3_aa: CASSLGLDTGELFF
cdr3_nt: TGTGCCAGCAGTTTGGGACTGGACACCGGGGAGCTGTTTTTT

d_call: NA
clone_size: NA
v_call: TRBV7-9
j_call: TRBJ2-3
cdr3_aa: CASSPTSFSWADTQYF
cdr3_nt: TGTGCCAGCAGCCCAACTAGCTTTTCGTGGGCAGATACGCAGTATTTT

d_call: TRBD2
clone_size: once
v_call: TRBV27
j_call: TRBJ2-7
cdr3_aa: CASSLSGTSGAYEQYF
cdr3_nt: TGTGCCAGCAGTTTATCCGGGACTAGCGGGGCCTACGAGCAGTACTTC

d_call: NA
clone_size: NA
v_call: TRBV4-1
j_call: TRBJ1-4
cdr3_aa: CASSQTRWGANEKLFF
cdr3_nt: TGCGCCAGCAGCCAAACCCGATGGGGGGCTAATGAAAAACTGTTTTTT

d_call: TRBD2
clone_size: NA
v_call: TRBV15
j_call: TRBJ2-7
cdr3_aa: CATSGGLAGVAEQYF
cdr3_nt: TGTGCCACCAGCGGGGGACTAGCGGGAGTTGCCGAGCAGTACTTC

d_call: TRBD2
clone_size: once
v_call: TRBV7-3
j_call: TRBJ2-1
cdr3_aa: CASSYGGGNNEQFF
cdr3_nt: TGTGCCAGCAGCTACGGCGGGGGAAATAATGAGCAGTTCTTC

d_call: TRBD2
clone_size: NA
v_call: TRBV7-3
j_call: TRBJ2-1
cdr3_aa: CASSRGTTLQQFF
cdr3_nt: TGTGCCAGCAGCCGCGGGACTACGCTCCAGCAGTTCTTC

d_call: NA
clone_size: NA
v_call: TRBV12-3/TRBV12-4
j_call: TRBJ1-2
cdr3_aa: CASSFGGGRGYTF
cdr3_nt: TGTGCCAGCAGTTTCGGGGGAGGTCGGGGCTACACCTTC